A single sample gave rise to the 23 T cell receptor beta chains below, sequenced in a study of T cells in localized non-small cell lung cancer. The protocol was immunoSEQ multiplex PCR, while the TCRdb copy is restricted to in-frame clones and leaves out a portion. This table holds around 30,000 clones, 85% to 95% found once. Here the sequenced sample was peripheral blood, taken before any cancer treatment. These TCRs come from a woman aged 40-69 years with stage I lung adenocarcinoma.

CDR3 sequence reads: CASRDSGSGNTIYF. CDR3 nucleotide sequence: TGTGCCAGTAGAGACAGCGGCTCTGGAAACACCATATATTTT. This chain uses TRBV19 with TRBJ1-3, with D perhaps TRBD1 (5 bases). Trimming took off 6 bases at V and 0 bases at J, with 9 bases between the two ends. CDR3 length equals 14 residues. Germline values: CDR1 LNHDA, CDR2 SQIVND (reference sequence).

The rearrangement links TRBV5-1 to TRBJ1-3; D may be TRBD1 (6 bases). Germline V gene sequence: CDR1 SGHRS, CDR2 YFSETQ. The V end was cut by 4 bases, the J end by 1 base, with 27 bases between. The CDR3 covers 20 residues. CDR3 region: CASSLTPTGGTSRSGNTIYF. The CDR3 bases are TGCGCCAGCAGCCTCACACCGACAGGTGGTACTTCTAGGTCTGGAAACACCATATATTTT.

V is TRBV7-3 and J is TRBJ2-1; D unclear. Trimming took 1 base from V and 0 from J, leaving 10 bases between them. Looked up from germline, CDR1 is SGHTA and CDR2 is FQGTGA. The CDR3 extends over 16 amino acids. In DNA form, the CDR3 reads TGTGCCAGCAGCTTAATCGGCACGCGCTCCTACAATGAGCAGTTCTTC. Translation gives CASSLIGTRSYNEQFF.

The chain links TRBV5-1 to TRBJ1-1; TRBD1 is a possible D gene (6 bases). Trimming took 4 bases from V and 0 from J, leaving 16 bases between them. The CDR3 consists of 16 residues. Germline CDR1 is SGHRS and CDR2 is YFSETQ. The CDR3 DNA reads TGCGCCAGCAGCCCTCTTTTGGGGGCCGTGAACACTGAAGCTTTCTTT. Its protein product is CASSPLLGAVNTEAFF.

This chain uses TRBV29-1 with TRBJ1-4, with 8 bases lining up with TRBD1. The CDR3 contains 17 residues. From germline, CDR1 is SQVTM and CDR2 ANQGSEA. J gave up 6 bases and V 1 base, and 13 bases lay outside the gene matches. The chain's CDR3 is CSVEAPLVAGGDEKLFF. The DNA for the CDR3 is TGCAGCGTTGAAGCTCCCCTCGTCGCAGGGGGCGATGAAAAACTGTTTTTT.

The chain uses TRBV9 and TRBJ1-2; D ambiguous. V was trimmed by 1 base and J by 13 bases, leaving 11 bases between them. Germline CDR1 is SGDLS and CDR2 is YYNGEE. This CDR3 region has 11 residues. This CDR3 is CASSVLREVTF. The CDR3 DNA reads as TGTGCCAGCAGCGTACTCCGTGAGGTCACCTTC.

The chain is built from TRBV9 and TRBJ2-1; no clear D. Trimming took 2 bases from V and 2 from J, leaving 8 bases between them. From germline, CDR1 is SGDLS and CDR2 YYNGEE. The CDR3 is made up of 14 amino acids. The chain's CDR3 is CASSVYRTYNEQFF. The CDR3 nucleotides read TGTGCCAGCAGCGTCTATAGGACCTACAATGAGCAGTTCTTC.

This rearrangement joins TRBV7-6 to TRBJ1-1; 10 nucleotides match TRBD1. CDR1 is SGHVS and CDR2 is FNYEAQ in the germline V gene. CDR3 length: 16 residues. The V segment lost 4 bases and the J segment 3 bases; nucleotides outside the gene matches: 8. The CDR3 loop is CASSWGDRGRDTEAFF. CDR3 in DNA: TGTGCCAGCAGCTGGGGGGACAGGGGTAGGGACACTGAAGCTTTCTTT.

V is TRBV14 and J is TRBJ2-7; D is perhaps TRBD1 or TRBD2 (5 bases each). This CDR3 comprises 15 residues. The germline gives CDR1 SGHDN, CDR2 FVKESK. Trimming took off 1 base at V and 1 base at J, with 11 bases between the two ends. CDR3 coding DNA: TGTGCCAGCAGCCAAGCGGGGACCCTTTCCTACGAGCAGTACTTC. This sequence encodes CASSQAGTLSYEQYF.

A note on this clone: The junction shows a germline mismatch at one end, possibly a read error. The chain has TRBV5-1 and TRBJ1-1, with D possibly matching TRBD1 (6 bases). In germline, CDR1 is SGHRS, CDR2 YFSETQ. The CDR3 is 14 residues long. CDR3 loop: CASSLKQGGLEAFF. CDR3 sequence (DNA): TGTGCCAGCAGCCTCAAACAGGGAGGCTTAGAAGCTTTCTTT.

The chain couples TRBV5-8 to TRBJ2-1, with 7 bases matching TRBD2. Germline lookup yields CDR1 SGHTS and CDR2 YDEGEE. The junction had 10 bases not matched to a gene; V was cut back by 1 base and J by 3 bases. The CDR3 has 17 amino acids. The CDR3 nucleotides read TGTGCCAGCAGCTTGCTCGCGGGGGTAAAACTCTACAATGAGCAGTTCTTC. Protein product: CASSLLAGVKLYNEQFF.

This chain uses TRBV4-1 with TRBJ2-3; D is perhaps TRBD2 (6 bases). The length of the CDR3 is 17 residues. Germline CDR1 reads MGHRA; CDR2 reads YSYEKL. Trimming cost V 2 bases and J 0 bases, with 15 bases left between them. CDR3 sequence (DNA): TGCGCCAGCAGCCAATCTCCGGGGGACCTTAGCACAGATACGCAGTATTTT. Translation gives CASSQSPGDLSTDTQYF.

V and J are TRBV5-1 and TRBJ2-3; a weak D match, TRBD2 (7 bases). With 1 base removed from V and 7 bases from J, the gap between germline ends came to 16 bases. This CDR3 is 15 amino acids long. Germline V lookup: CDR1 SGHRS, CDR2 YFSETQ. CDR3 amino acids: CASSLTGGPPNTQYF. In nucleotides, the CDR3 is TGCGCCAGCAGCTTGACCGGGGGGCCCCCGAATACGCAGTATTTT. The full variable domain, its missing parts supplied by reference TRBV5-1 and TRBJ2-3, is KAGVTQTPRYLIKTRGQQVTLSCSPISGHRSVSWYQQTPGQGLQFLFEYFSETQRNKGNFPGRFSGRQFSNSRSEMNVSTLELGDSALYLCASSLTGGPPNTQYFGPGTRLTVL.

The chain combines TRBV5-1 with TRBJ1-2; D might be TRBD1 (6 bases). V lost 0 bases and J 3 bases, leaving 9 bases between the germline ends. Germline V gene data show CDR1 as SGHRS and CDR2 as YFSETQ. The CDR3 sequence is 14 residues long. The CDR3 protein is CASSLDRADYGYTF. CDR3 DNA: TGCGCCAGCAGCTTGGACAGGGCAGACTATGGCTACACCTTC.

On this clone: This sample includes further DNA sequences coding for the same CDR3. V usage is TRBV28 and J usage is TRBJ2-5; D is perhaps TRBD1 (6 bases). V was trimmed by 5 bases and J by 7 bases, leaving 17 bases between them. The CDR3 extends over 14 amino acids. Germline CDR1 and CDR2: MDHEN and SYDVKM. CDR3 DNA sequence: TGTGCCAGCAGTCTAAGTTCCGCACAGGGGACCCAGTACTTC. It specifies CASSLSSAQGTQYF.

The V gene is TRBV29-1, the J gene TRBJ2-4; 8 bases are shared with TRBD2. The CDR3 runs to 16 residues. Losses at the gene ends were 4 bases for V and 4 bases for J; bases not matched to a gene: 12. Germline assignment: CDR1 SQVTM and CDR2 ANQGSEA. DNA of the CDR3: TGCAGCGTTGTGGATGGCGGGGGGCGACTGAAAAACATTCAGTACTTC. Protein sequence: CSVVDGGGRLKNIQYF.

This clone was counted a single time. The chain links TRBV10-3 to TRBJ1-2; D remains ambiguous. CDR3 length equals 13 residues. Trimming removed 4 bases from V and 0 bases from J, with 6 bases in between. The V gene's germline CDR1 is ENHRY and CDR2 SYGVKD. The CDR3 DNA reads TGTGCCATCAGTGGGACGGCTAACTATGGCTACACCTTC. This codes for CAISGTANYGYTF.

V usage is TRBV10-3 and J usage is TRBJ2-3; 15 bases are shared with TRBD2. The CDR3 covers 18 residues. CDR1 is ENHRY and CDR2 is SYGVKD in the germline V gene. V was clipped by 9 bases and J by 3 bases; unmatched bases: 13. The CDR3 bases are TGTGCCATAGCGGGGACTAGCGGGGGGCCGTTTGGTACAGATACGCAGTATTTT. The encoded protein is CAIAGTSGGPFGTDTQYF.

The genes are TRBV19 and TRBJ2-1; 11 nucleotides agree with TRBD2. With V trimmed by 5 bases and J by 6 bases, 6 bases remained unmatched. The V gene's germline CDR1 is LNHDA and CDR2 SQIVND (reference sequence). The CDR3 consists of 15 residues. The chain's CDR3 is CASSLTSGSPNEQFF. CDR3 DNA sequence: TGTGCCAGTAGTCTAACTAGCGGGAGCCCCAATGAGCAGTTCTTC.

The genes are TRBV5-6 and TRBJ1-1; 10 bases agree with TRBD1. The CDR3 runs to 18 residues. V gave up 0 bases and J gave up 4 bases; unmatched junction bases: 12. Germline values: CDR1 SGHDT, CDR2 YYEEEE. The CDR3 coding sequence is TGTGCCAGCAGCTTGGTTGCTTTGGACAGGGGGGATGGCACTGAAGCTTTCTTT. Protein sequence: CASSLVALDRGDGTEAFF.

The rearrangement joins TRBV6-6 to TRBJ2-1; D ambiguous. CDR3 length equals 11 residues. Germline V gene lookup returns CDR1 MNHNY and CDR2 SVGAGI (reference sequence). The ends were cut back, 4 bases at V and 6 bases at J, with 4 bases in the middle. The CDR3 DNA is TGTGCCAGCAGTTCGTCCAATGAGCAGTTCTTC. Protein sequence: CASSSSNEQFF.

The CDR3 region is CASKSGGAGGSTDTQYF. The CDR3 region has the DNA TGTGCCAGCAAATCGGGAGGAGCCGGCGGCAGCACAGATACGCAGTATTTT. The chain is built from TRBV5-4 and TRBJ2-3; 7 positions match TRBD2. Germline CDR1 is SGHNT and CDR2 is YYREEE (reference sequence). V was pared by 6 bases and J by 0 bases, with 13 bases of the junction left unmatched. The CDR3 spans 17 residues.

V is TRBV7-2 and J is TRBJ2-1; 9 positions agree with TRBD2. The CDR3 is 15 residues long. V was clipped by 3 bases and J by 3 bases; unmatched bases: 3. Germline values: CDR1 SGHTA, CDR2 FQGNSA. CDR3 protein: CASSFSGGYYNEQFF. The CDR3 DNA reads TGTGCCAGCAGCTTTAGCGGGGGATACTACAATGAGCAGTTCTTC.